The present T cell receptor (beta chain) was sequenced within a study of blood T cell repertoires in COVID-19. The protocol was immunoSEQ multiplex PCR, while the TCRdb copy is restricted to in-frame clones and leaves out a portion. The table has about 380,000 clones, about 89% seen once. Before being deemed recovered, Cohort 3 donors had two negative PCRs, clearance, or symptom resolution. The sequenced sample was PBMCs or T cells enriched from blood (not recorded which). The receptor was derived from a young man who had recovered from COVID-19.

CDR3 coding DNA: TGTGCCAGCAGTCCCTCTTTACAGGGGAGGGAGCAGTACTTC. The encoded protein is CASSPSLQGREQYF. The chain carries TRBV25-1 and TRBJ2-7; TRBD1 is a possible D gene (7 bases). CDR1 and CDR2 from the germline V gene are MGHDK and SYGVNS. V was shortened by 5 bases and J by 7 bases, with 18 bases between the two germline ends. This CDR3 spans 14 amino acids.